The T cell receptor beta chain described here comes from a study of T cells after yellow fever vaccination. A process of 5'RACE template switching, which added a universal primer site and UMIs, was used to make TCR cDNA. TCRdb reprocessed the 5' RACE reads via MiXCR and lists one record per CDR3 protein. The sample has 450,000 to 650,000 distinct CDR3 sequences, just over 20% seen once. This CDR3 has 17 amino acids. V dropped 4 bases and J dropped 4; count of bases not matched to a gene: 11. In germline, CDR1 is MNHNS, CDR2 SASEGT. Overall study findings and caveats: The secondary response was weaker but peaked faster, day 5 versus 15. The presence of abundant clonotypes contaminating from the bulk population was possible in FACS-sorted repertoires. Primary-vaccination clones mostly resurfaced post-booster (about 95% CD4, approximately 90% CD8).

On this clonotype itself: Its cognate antigen is unknown.

The source was PBMCs, collected roughly 20 days after the first yellow fever vaccination. The chain employs TRBV6-1 and TRBJ2-7; 12 nucleotides line up with TRBD1. The receptor was derived from a man between 18 and 35 years old who received the YFV17D yellow fever vaccine. The CDR3 protein is CASSAGTGGHPFYEQYF. As DNA, the CDR3 is TGTGCCAGCAGTGCCGGGACAGGGGGCCATCCATTTTACGAGCAGTACTTC.